The clone carrying this T cell receptor beta chain was counted at least ten times. The target antigen is unknown. The data belong to a study of T cell repertoires in cytomegalovirus infection. Study information: Signatures in public TCR beta sequences pointed to both CMV infection and matching HLA type.

Findings and limits, study-wide: Frequencies of public TCR beta families were cumulated, and this identified carriers of CMV plus the relevant HLA. Predominance within the ex vivo response was attributable to HLA-C-restricted CMV-specific TCR beta clonotypes.

Each CDR3 protein gets one entry after TCRdb re-called the reads with MiXCR. The sample contains 150,000 to 200,000 distinct CDR3 sequences, less than 9.5% of which appear only once. Germline CDR1 MDHEN, CDR2 SYDVKM. The V and J ends lost 2 bases and 3 bases respectively, with 11 bases between them. The CDR3 runs 14 residues. The receptor comes from a human donor in good health (CMV status not recorded). Some clones in this sample may be carry-over from other donors' samples. This sequence joins TRBV28 and TRBJ2-7; a possible D gene is TRBD2 (6 bases). What was sequenced was PBMCs. CDR3 in amino acids: CASSLTAGYYEQYF. Here the CDR3 DNA reads TGTGCCAGCAGTTTAACCGCGGGATACTACGAGCAGTACTTC.